The 27 T cell receptor beta chains below all came from one sample that was sequenced in a study of shared T cell receptors in the human thymus (dated by TCRdb to the early 2020s). Library prep was done by the immunoSEQ multiplex PCR assay. TCRdb provides this immuneACCESS table in a form limited to in-frame rearrangements. Some clones are lacking; in checked studies, under half of them reflect an unresolved V gene, and why the rest are absent is not known. A total of 500,000 to 550,000 clones appear in this sample, 78% of them only once. The ten largest clones represent around 0.013% of the sample. Separately, the same data were catalogued under a study of human thymus T cells.

Sequenced material: thymocytes. The receptors stem from a boy under two years old with a congenital heart defect. Donor details come from another sample of the same person, matched by shared clones.

In this sample, this clone turned up a few times. The chain carries TRBV7-9 and TRBJ2-5; 7 bases map to TRBD1. Germline-derived CDR1 and CDR2 are SEHNR and FQNEAQ (reference sequence). This CDR3 has 17 amino acids. The trim removed 5 bases at V and 5 bases at J, leaving 17 bases unmatched. As DNA, the CDR3 is TGTGCCAGCAGCCTTAGGGGCGGTAGGGGGCCCGGTGAGACCCAGTACTTC. It codes for CASSLRGGRGPGETQYF.

The chain links TRBV19 to TRBJ1-2, with 7 nucleotides matching TRBD1. The CDR3 loop spans 13 amino acids. J lost 7 bases, V lost 7 bases, and 9 bases had no gene match. CDR1 and CDR2 (germline): LNHDA, SQIVND (reference sequence). CDR3 coding DNA: TGTGCCAGTACCACCGACAGGGTCCTTGGCTACACCTTC. It encodes CASTTDRVLGYTF.

The chain carries TRBV14 and TRBJ1-1; a possible D gene is TRBD1 (6 bases). The V gene lost 0 bases and the J gene lost 4 bases, with 21 bases spanning the gap. CDR1 is SGHDN and CDR2 is FVKESK in the germline V gene. This CDR3 region has 18 residues. The CDR3 DNA follows: TGTGCCAGCAGCCAAGATCGAGGGGGGGAGGGTAGAACCACTGAAGCTTTCTTT. Its translation: CASSQDRGGEGRTTEAFF.

V gene TRBV4-1 combines with J gene TRBJ2-7, with 7 bases matching TRBD1. V lost 0 bases and J lost 5; bases outside the gene matches: 10. The CDR3 extends over 16 amino acids. Germline V lookup: CDR1 MGHRA, CDR2 YSYEKL. DNA for the CDR3: TGCGCCAGCAGCCAAGATAGAGGACAGGATCGGAACGAGCAGTACTTC. It encodes CASSQDRGQDRNEQYF.

The chain employs TRBV2 and TRBJ2-7; TRBD2 matches 8 bases. J was trimmed by 6 bases and V by 4 bases; bases with no gene match: 8. Germline loops: CDR1 SNHLY, CDR2 FYNNEI. There are 14 residues in the CDR3. CDR3 residues: CASSVVAGTCEQYF. As DNA, the CDR3 is TGTGCCAGCAGTGTTGTAGCGGGGACTTGCGAGCAGTACTTC. The full variable domain, rest sourced from reference TRBV2 and TRBJ2-7, is EPEVTQTPSHQVTQMGQEVILRCVPISNHLYFYWYRQILGQKVEFLVSFYNNEISEKSEIFDDQFSVERPDGSNFTLKIRSTKLEDSAMYFCASSVVAGTCEQYFGPGTRLTVT.

This clone was counted only a few times. This chain connects TRBV4-3 to TRBJ2-1, with 12 bases aligning to TRBD2. With V trimmed by 4 bases and J by 8 bases, 15 bases remained unmatched. Germline CDR1 is LGHNA and CDR2 is YSLEER. The CDR3 loop spans 18 amino acids. The CDR3 spells CASSRIARGLAGSYEQFF. The CDR3 coding sequence is TGCGCCAGCAGCCGCATAGCCCGCGGACTAGCGGGGTCGTATGAGCAGTTCTTC.

This sequence joins TRBV4-2 and TRBJ2-7; D call uncertain. Germline CDR1 LGHNA, CDR2 YNFKEQ. The V end was cut by 4 bases, the J end by 7 bases, with 11 bases between. The CDR3 totals 12 residues. CDR3 region: CASSPHIGEQYF. The CDR3 DNA reads as TGTGCCAGCAGCCCACACATCGGGGAGCAGTACTTC.

V usage is TRBV5-4 and J usage is TRBJ1-2, with D possibly being TRBD1 (6 bases). Trimming shortened V by 4 bases and J by 4 bases, and 17 bases separated the two germline ends. CDR1 is SGHNT and CDR2 is YYREEE in the germline V gene (reference sequence). CDR3 size: 15 residues. The CDR3 protein is CASSHKRGGGYGYTF. In DNA form, the CDR3 reads TGTGCCAGCAGCCATAAAAGGGGGGGTGGCTATGGCTACACCTTC.

V and J are TRBV6-5 and TRBJ2-1; tentatively, D is TRBD2 (6 bases). Deletions cut 5 bases from V and 5 bases from J, with 13 bases between. CDR1 and CDR2 (germline): MNHEY, SVGAGI. The CDR3 totals 14 residues. The CDR3 spells CASSTPGLDNEQFF. As DNA, the CDR3 is TGTGCCAGCAGTACCCCGGGACTGGACAATGAGCAGTTCTTC.

The chain combines TRBV4-3 with TRBJ1-1; unclear D gene. V was trimmed by 1 base and J by 4 bases, leaving 13 bases between them. Germline loops: CDR1 LGHNA, CDR2 YSLEER. This CDR3 has 15 amino acids. Here the CDR3 reads CASSQAPGERTEAFF. Here the CDR3 DNA reads TGCGCCAGCAGCCAAGCGCCTGGAGAACGCACTGAAGCTTTCTTT.

V gene TRBV11-3 combines with J gene TRBJ2-2, with a weak D call TRBD1 (6 bases). Germline values: CDR1 SGHNT, CDR2 YENEEA. V lost 7 bases to trimming and J lost 5 bases, with 17 bases between them. The CDR3 length is 15 residues. CDR3 coding DNA: TGTGCCAGCACCCTCGCCCAGGGACAAACCGGGGAGCTGTTTTTT. Protein: CASTLAQGQTGELFF.

In this sample, this clone turned up once. This chain uses TRBV10-3 with TRBJ2-7; TRBD2 agrees at 12 bases. Losses at the gene ends were 2 bases for V and 6 bases for J; bases not matched to a gene: 5. The CDR3 consists of 15 residues. In germline, CDR1 is ENHRY, CDR2 SYGVKD. The CDR3 spells CAISEPGGLAGEQYF. The CDR3 bases are TGTGCCATCAGTGAGCCCGGGGGACTAGCGGGCGAGCAGTACTTC.

The V call is TRBV20-1, the J call TRBJ2-7; D may be TRBD1 (5 bases). V was pared by 7 bases and J by 0 bases, with 7 bases between. Germline CDR1 and CDR2: DFQATT and SNEGSKA (reference sequence). CDR3 size: 11 residues. CDR3 amino acids: CSDRISYEQYF. CDR3 DNA sequence: TGCAGTGACAGGATCTCCTACGAGCAGTACTTC.

This sequence joins TRBV27 and TRBJ2-7, with 13 bases matching TRBD2. Germline values: CDR1 MNHEY, CDR2 SMNVEV (reference sequence). The CDR3 spans 16 residues. With 4 bases clipped from V and 9 bases from J, the junction kept 12 bases outside the gene matches. The CDR3 DNA is TGTGCCAGCAGTTGGACGCTGGGACTAGCGGGAAGGGTGCAGTACTTC. It encodes CASSWTLGLAGRVQYF.

The chain carries TRBV10-2 and TRBJ2-7; 8 nucleotides align to TRBD2. Germline CDR1 reads WSHSY; CDR2 reads SAAADI. The CDR3 sequence is 14 residues long. V trimming: 7 bases; J trimming: 0 bases; junction bases outside the gene matches: 5. CDR3 amino acids: CASTGLVSSYEQYF. CDR3 DNA sequence: TGCGCCAGCACGGGACTAGTTAGCTCCTACGAGCAGTACTTC.

The chain recombines TRBV6-5 with TRBJ2-1; TRBD2 matches at 9 bases. Germline V gives CDR1 MNHEY, CDR2 SVGAGI. This CDR3 region has 15 residues. V lost 6 bases, J lost 4 bases, and 7 bases stayed unmatched. The CDR3 bases are TGTGCCAGCAGCTCCCGACTAGCGGAGTACAATGAGCAGTTCTTC. This sequence encodes CASSSRLAEYNEQFF.

This rearrangement joins TRBV5-1 to TRBJ1-1; D not certain. CDR3 length equals 14 residues. Trimming cost V 5 bases and J 4 bases, with 15 bases left between them. In germline, CDR1 is SGHRS, CDR2 YFSETQ. The CDR3 loop is CASRPTPAVTEAFF. CDR3 sequence (DNA): TGCGCCAGCAGACCCACCCCAGCGGTCACTGAAGCTTTCTTT.

V usage is TRBV11-2 and J usage is TRBJ2-1; no reliable D call. This CDR3 region has 16 residues. V gave up 4 bases and J gave up 4 bases, with 17 bases separating them. Germline V lookup: CDR1 SGHAT, CDR2 FQNNGV. The CDR3 spells CASSSPDSVPYNEQFF. Here the CDR3 DNA reads TGTGCCAGCAGCTCCCCCGACTCCGTTCCATACAATGAGCAGTTCTTC.

This clone appeared a few times. The J gene is TRBJ2-3, the V gene TRBV14; no clear D. This CDR3 has 12 amino acids. Germline loops: CDR1 SGHDN, CDR2 FVKESK. Trimming stripped 0 bases from V and 6 bases from J, with 4 bases between. The CDR3 is CASSQDPDTQYF. CDR3 nucleotide sequence: TGTGCCAGCAGCCAAGATCCGGATACGCAGTATTTT. Together with reference TRBV14 and TRBJ2-3, the CDR3 gives the full variable domain: EAGVTQFPSHSVIEKGQTVTLRCDPISGHDNLYWYRRVMGKEIKFLLHFVKESKQDESGMPNNRFLAERTGGTYSTLKVQPAELEDSGVYFCASSQDPDTQYFGPGTRLTVL.

The chain couples TRBV11-2 to TRBJ1-3; 9 nucleotides match TRBD1. With 4 bases clipped from V and 3 bases from J, the junction kept 1 base outside the gene matches. CDR1 is SGHAT, CDR2 FQNNGV, per germline. The length of the CDR3 is 14 residues. As DNA, the CDR3 is TGTGCCAGCAGCTCGGGACAGGGTGGAAACACCATATATTTT. The encoded protein is CASSSGQGGNTIYF.

The CDR3: CATTQGYGYTF. The CDR3 coding sequence is TGTGCCACCACCCAGGGCTATGGCTACACCTTC. The rearrangement uses TRBV25-1 and TRBJ1-2; D possibly corresponds to TRBD1 (5 bases). V lost 10 bases and J 4 bases, leaving 10 bases between the germline ends. Per the germline V gene, CDR1 is MGHDK and CDR2 is SYGVNS. CDR3 size: 11 residues.

V usage is TRBV15 and J usage is TRBJ1-2, with 10 positions matching TRBD1. Germline CDR1 LNHNV, CDR2 YYDKDF (reference sequence). The ends lost 3 bases at V and 4 bases at J; junction bases unmatched: 14. This CDR3 contains 18 residues. CDR3 protein: CATSSSRDRGRVCYGYTF. DNA of the CDR3: TGTGCCACCAGCAGTAGCCGGGACAGGGGACGAGTGTGCTATGGCTACACCTTC.

The chain joins TRBV28 to TRBJ2-7; a weak D match, TRBD2 (6 bases). Germline V gene lookup returns CDR1 MDHEN and CDR2 SYDVKM. This CDR3 comprises 14 residues. V lost 7 bases and J lost 0, with 13 bases in between. This CDR3 reads CASNRAGSSYEQYF. CDR3 nucleotides: TGTGCCAGCAACCGGGCCGGGAGCTCCTACGAGCAGTACTTC.

The J gene is TRBJ2-7, the V gene TRBV7-2; possibly TRBD2 for D (6 bases). The germline V gene has CDR1 SGHTA and CDR2 FQGNSA. V was cut by 2 bases and J by 0 bases, with 11 bases left in between. The CDR3 sequence is 15 residues long. The CDR3 protein is CASSLLPSVSYEQYF. The CDR3 DNA reads TGTGCCAGCAGCTTACTCCCTAGCGTCTCCTACGAGCAGTACTTC.

The chain recombines TRBV27 with TRBJ1-1; TRBD1 aligns across 8 bases. The V and J ends lost 6 bases and 3 bases, in that order; junction bases with no gene match: 12. The CDR3 runs to 16 residues. Looked up from germline, CDR1 is MNHEY and CDR2 is SMNVEV (reference sequence). This CDR3 reads CASSLLYGQGDTEAFF. Here the CDR3 DNA reads TGTGCCAGCAGCCTTCTTTACGGACAGGGAGACACTGAAGCTTTCTTT.

This clone has just a few counts. V gene TRBV27 combines with J gene TRBJ2-3; 10 bases fit TRBD2. The CDR3 extends over 15 amino acids. The J segment lost 3 bases and the V segment lost 6 bases, leaving 6 bases of the junction unmatched. CDR1 and CDR2 (germline): MNHEY, SMNVEV (reference sequence). CDR3 loop: CASSLLAGITDTQYF. In nucleotides, the CDR3 is TGTGCCAGCAGCCTACTAGCGGGAATTACAGATACGCAGTATTTT.

This rearrangement joins TRBV5-1 to TRBJ2-7, with 7 bases matching TRBD2. This CDR3 is built from 15 residues. V lost 2 bases, J lost 6 bases, and 11 bases stayed unmatched. Germline CDR1 SGHRS, CDR2 YFSETQ. CDR3 bases: TGCGCCAGCAGCTTCCCCCGGGACTACCACTCCGAGCAGTACTTC. It translates to CASSFPRDYHSEQYF.